These 6 T cell receptor beta chains were all obtained from the same sample, sequenced in a study of T-cell reconstitution after alpha-beta-depleted transplantation in children. The TCRbeta library was prepared with unique molecular identifiers. TCRdb analysed the PCR reads with MiXCR anew, one entry per CDR3 protein. The sample has fewer than 700,000 distinct CDR3 sequences, 13% seen once. Sample: PBMCs, mostly from graft donor cells, taken 360 days after TCRalphabeta/CD19-depleted stem cell transplant. The receptors shown here come from a male patient between 10 and 17 years old who had a stem cell transplant for acute myeloid leukemia, so the T cells may come from the graft donor.

In the case of this clonotype: A much larger clone is a single base away; this may be a read error. The chain is built from TRBV20-1 and TRBJ2-7, with TRBD2 matching 8 bases. CDR3 size: 18 residues. CDR1 and CDR2 from the germline V gene are DFQATT and SNEGSKA (reference sequence). CDR3 region: CCARDPSTRGAERSEQYF. The CDR3 bases are TGCTGTGCTAGAGATCCTTCAACGCGGGGGGCCGAGCGTTCCGAGCAGTACTTC.

This clonotype showed up many times. The rearrangement links TRBV28 to TRBJ1-1; no clear D. Germline loops: CDR1 MDHEN, CDR2 SYDVKM. Trimming cost V 1 base and J 8 bases, with 8 bases left between them. There are 12 residues in the CDR3. The CDR3 DNA reads as TGTGCCAGCAGTTTATCGCCCTCGGAAGCTTTCTTT. This gives the protein CASSLSPSEAFF. Based on the CDR3 plus reference TRBV28 and TRBJ1-1, the full variable domain is DVKVTQSSRYLVKRTGEKVFLECVQDMDHENMFWYRQDPGLGLRLIYFSYDVKMKEKGDIPEGYSVSREKKERFSLILESASTNQTSMYLCASSLSPSEAFFGQGTRLTVV.

This clonotype was observed a handful of times. The chain joins TRBV18 to TRBJ2-5; D ambiguous. The V end lost 1 base, the J end lost 3 bases, and 6 bases lay between the germline ends. CDR1 KGHSH and CDR2 LQKENI come from the germline V gene. The CDR3 runs 13 residues. CDR3 DNA sequence: TGTGCCAGCTCACCACTGTCGAAAGAGACCCAGTACTTC. Translation: CASSPLSKETQYF.

In its sample, this clonotype was seen a few times. The chain couples TRBV7-2 to TRBJ2-4, with D perhaps matching TRBD2 (5 bases). Deletions cut 4 bases from V and 0 bases from J, with 16 bases between. Per germline, CDR1 SGHTA and CDR2 FQGNSA. There are 17 residues in the CDR3. The chain's CDR3 is CASSWRTGLTAKNIQYF. DNA of the CDR3: TGTGCCAGCAGCTGGAGGACGGGCTTAACAGCCAAAAACATTCAGTACTTC.

Many counts were recorded for this clonotype. The genes are TRBV9 and TRBJ2-1; no definite D call. From germline, CDR1 is SGDLS and CDR2 YYNGEE. The V end lost 4 bases, the J end lost 10 bases, and 18 bases lay between the germline ends. The length of the CDR3 is 14 residues. CDR3 sequence (DNA): TGTGCCAGCAGCCCTCCACGTCAGAATGGCGAGCAGTTCTTC. Translation gives CASSPPRQNGEQFF.

The chain employs TRBV6-2 or TRBV6-3 and TRBJ2-1; tentatively, D is TRBD1 or TRBD2 (5 bases each). With 6 bases removed from V and 15 bases from J, the gap between germline ends came to 15 bases. The CDR3 consists of 11 residues. CDR1 MNHEY and CDR2 SVGEGT come from the germline V gene. The CDR3 DNA reads TGTGCCAGCAGCCCACGGGGCCTACGGTTCTTC. Protein: CASSPRGLRFF.